This T cell receptor beta chain was identified during a study of blood T cells in healthy people across ages. This clonotype was observed a single time. The antigen remains unidentified. A read error may be the cause here, since a much bigger clone is one base away. The use of a sample-barcoded 5' primer and a J-beta primer mix characterized a second PCR of roughly 7 to 12 cycles. TCRdb analysed the 5' RACE reads with MiXCR anew, one entry per CDR3 protein. The table includes hundreds of thousands of distinct CDR3 sequences, 40% to 65% detected once. CDR1 SGHDN and CDR2 FVKESK come from the germline V gene. The CDR3 extends over 13 amino acids. Study-wide results and caveats: Naive T cell percentage strongly correlated with TCR beta diversity. The CMV status of each donor remained undetermined, and this could have confounded shifts in expanded clonotypes.

This chain connects TRBV14 to TRBJ2-1; TRBD1 is a possible D gene (5 bases). The sequenced material came from blood. The receptor was derived from a woman of 80 years or more in good health. The CDR3 coding sequence is TGTGCCAGCAGCAGGACACCATACAATAAGCAGTTCTTC. Protein sequence: CASSRTPYNKQFF.